What follows are 21 T cell receptor beta chains derived from one specimen sequenced in a study of tumor and adjacent non-tumor tissue in lung cancer. No cell sorting was done before RNA was extracted from the tissue. The library came from three nested PCR rounds adapted from ARM-PCR protocols. TCRdb itself ran the multiplex PCR reads through MiXCR, one entry per CDR3 protein. The table includes about 80,000 distinct CDR3 sequences, over 75% detected once. Sequencing used lung tumor tissue. The receptors come from a woman aged 45-59 years with non-small cell lung cancer.

This chain joins TRBV25-1 and TRBJ2-1, with 8 bases lining up with TRBD1. There are 15 residues in the CDR3. CDR1 is MGHDK, CDR2 SYGVNS, per germline. Trimming cost V 3 bases and J 4 bases; bases outside gene matches: 5. The CDR3 nucleotides read TGTGCCAGCAGTGAGTCGGGACAGGATTACAATGAGCAGTTCTTC. Protein sequence: CASSESGQDYNEQFF.

Comment on this clonotype: A read error may account for a junction end that differs from germline. The V gene is TRBV11-2, the J gene TRBJ2-1; tentatively, D is TRBD2 (5 bases). Germline loops: CDR1 SGHAT, CDR2 FQNNGV. CDR3 length: 14 residues. In DNA form, the CDR3 reads TGTGCCAGCAGCTTCCTAGCTCGATACAATGGGCAGTTCTTC. Protein: CASSFLARYNGQFF.

A remark on this clonotype: At one of its ends the junction is not consistent with the germline gene, which may arise from a read error. J is TRBJ1-5 and V is TRBV6-2 or TRBV6-3; D remains unclear. Germline V gene lookup returns CDR1 MNHEY and CDR2 SVGEGT. The CDR3 runs 20 residues. The CDR3, as DNA: TGTGGCAGCAGTTTCGAATCTGTGGTATATGTCAGCGGTCTTAATCAGTCCCAGCATTTT. Protein product: CGSSFESVVYVSGLNQSQHF.

Remarks on this clonotype: The junction departs from germline at one end; a sequencing error may be responsible. J is TRBJ2-7 and V is TRBV10-3, with 9 bases fitting TRBD1. Germline CDR1 is ENHRY and CDR2 is SYGVKD. This CDR3 is built from 14 residues. The DNA for the CDR3 is TGTGCCATTAGATCCGGGACAGGGACTACGGAGCAGCACTTC. Its translation is CAIRSGTGTTEQHF.

Comment on this clonotype: At one end the junction does not follow the germline gene, possibly because of a read error. The V and J genes are TRBV7-2 and TRBJ1-5; D is undetermined. CDR3 length: 15 amino acids. The germline V gene encodes CDR1 SGHTA and CDR2 FQGNSA. The CDR3 reads CASSLGTESNLPQHF. For the CDR3, the DNA is TGTGCCAGCAGCTTAGGCACGGAGAGCAATCTGCCCCAGCATTTT.

With respect to this clonotype: A read error may produce the germline difference seen at one junction end. V and J are TRBV20-1 and TRBJ2-2; maybe TRBD1 (7 bases). The CDR3 has 18 residues. Per germline, CDR1 DFQATT and CDR2 SNEGSKA (reference sequence). The chain's CDR3 is CSSREDAFGQAFGGELLF. The CDR3 coding sequence is TGCAGTTCTAGAGAAGATGCTTTCGGACAGGCCTTCGGCGGGGAGCTGCTTTTT.

This clonotype showed up many times. V and J are TRBV6-6 and TRBJ1-6; D uncertain. Trimming cost V 8 bases and J 0 bases, with 11 bases left between them. The CDR3 runs 15 residues. Germline-derived CDR1 and CDR2 are MNHNY and SVGAGI (reference sequence). CDR3 sequence (DNA): TGTGCCAGCTCCTTGCAGAGCTCCTATAATTCACCCCTCCACTTT. Translated: CASSLQSSYNSPLHF.

As to this clonotype: One junction end disagrees with the germline gene, perhaps due to a read error. V gene TRBV20-1 combines with J gene TRBJ2-5; tentatively, D is TRBD2 (5 bases). The germline CDR1 and CDR2 sequences are DFQATT and SNEGSKA (reference sequence). CDR3 length: 13 amino acids. CDR3 loop: CSARSSGEETQYF. DNA for the CDR3: TGCAGTGCTAGATCGTCCGGGGAAGAGACTCAGTACTTC.

In regard to this clonotype: The junction shows a germline mismatch at one end, possibly a read error. The chain employs TRBV12-3 or TRBV12-4 and TRBJ1-4; a weak D match, TRBD1 (5 bases). This CDR3 is 14 amino acids long. CDR3 in amino acids: CASSLLGTSEKLFF. The CDR3 region has the DNA TGTGCCAGCAGTTTGCTGGGGACTAGTGAAAAACTGTTTTTT.

V gene TRBV20-1 combines with J gene TRBJ2-1; D gene uncertain. V lost 7 bases, J lost 0 bases, and 22 bases lay in between. This CDR3 region has 17 residues. Germline V lookup: CDR1 DFQATT, CDR2 SNEGSKA (reference sequence). The CDR3 protein is CSVQNRASLSSYNEQFF. The CDR3 coding sequence is TGCAGTGTCCAAAATAGGGCCAGTTTGAGCTCCTACAATGAGCAGTTCTTC.

About this clonotype itself: A read error is possible here, since a much larger clone lies one base away. The chain couples TRBV12-3 or TRBV12-4 to TRBJ1-5; unclear D gene. The CDR3 has 15 amino acids. The CDR3 region is CASTTGAGSSQPQHF. The CDR3 DNA reads TGTGCCAGCACAACCGGCGCGGGGAGCAGTCAGCCCCAGCATTTT.

Comment on this clonotype: The junction departs from germline at one end; a sequencing error may be responsible. The chain links TRBV28 to TRBJ2-2; D perhaps matches TRBD2 (5 bases). Germline loops: CDR1 MDHEN, CDR2 SYDVKM. The CDR3 spans 13 residues. The DNA of the CDR3 is TGTGCCAGCACTTTAAGCAACACCGGGGAGCTATTTTTT. Amino acids: CASTLSNTGELFF. Filled out from reference TRBV28 and TRBJ2-2, the complete variable domain reads DVKVTQSSRYLVKRTGEKVFLECVQDMDHENMFWYRQDPGLGLRLIYFSYDVKMKEKGDIPEGYSVSREKKERFSLILESASTNQTSMYLCASTLSNTGELFFGEGSRLTVL.

Regarding this clonotype: The junction does not match germline at one end; this may be a read error. V usage is TRBV11-2 and J usage is TRBJ1-2; D not resolved. Looked up from germline, CDR1 is SGHAT and CDR2 is FQNNGV. The CDR3 is 14 residues long. CDR3 in DNA: TGTGCCTGCTCCTTAACACGTACTAACTATGCCTACACCTTC. Protein sequence: CACSLTRTNYAYTF.

Points on this clonotype: One end of the junction does not line up with germline, which may come from a read error. The V and J genes are TRBV10-2 and TRBJ1-4; possible D gene TRBD1, 5 bases. The CDR3 covers 13 residues. Germline-derived CDR1 and CDR2 are WSHSY and SAAADI. The CDR3 DNA sequence: TGCGCCAGCAACGGACACCTTAATGAAAAACTGTTTTTC. Encoded protein: CASNGHLNEKLFF.

Concerning this clonotype: This may be a read error: a much more frequent sequence differs by one nucleotide. The V and J genes are TRBV7-3 and TRBJ1-1; D may be TRBD1 (6 bases). This CDR3 is built from 13 residues. Per germline, CDR1 SGHTA and CDR2 FQGTGA. CDR3 nucleotides: TGTGACAGCAGCACAACATACGGGGGCGAAGCTTTCTTT. Its protein product is CDSSTTYGGEAFF.

The chain carries TRBV11-2 and TRBJ2-7; 7 bases are a match to TRBD2. Germline CDR1 is SGHAT and CDR2 is FQNNGV. Trimming cost V 8 bases and J 4 bases; bases outside gene matches: 8. This CDR3 contains 13 residues. The CDR3 reads CASLASGMYEQYF. The CDR3 DNA is TGTGCCAGCTTAGCGAGCGGGATGTACGAGCAGTACTTC.

This clonotype came up a few times. This rearrangement joins TRBV14 to TRBJ2-1; D is unresolved. With 4 bases removed from V and 10 bases from J, the gap between germline ends came to 14 bases. This CDR3 has 13 amino acids. The V gene's germline CDR1 is SGHDN and CDR2 FVKESK. The CDR3 sequence is CASSLPLVGEQFF. CDR3 sequence (DNA): TGTGCCAGCAGCCTCCCATTAGTCGGAGAGCAGTTCTTC.

To note about this clonotype: Without the conserved terminal phenylalanine or tryptophan, this CDR3 likely stems from a read error. It is unclear where the CDR3 begins or ends on the DNA, so no DNA is shown, and the CDR3 is as TCRdb lists it. The CDR3 reads CASGPRDGYGYTI. The chain has TRBV6-6 and TRBJ1-2; the table assigns TRBD1, which was not confirmed against the DNA. Including both end residues, the CDR3 is 13 amino acids long. Germline CDR1 MNHNY, CDR2 SVGAGI (reference sequence).

Note on this clonotype: A junction end diverges from the germline sequence, so it may reflect a read error. This chain connects TRBV6-6 to TRBJ2-7; possibly TRBD2 for D (5 bases). This CDR3 has 14 residues. CDR1 and CDR2 (germline): MNHNY, SVGAGI (reference sequence). CDR3 protein: CVSSQRLAVCEQYF. For the CDR3, the DNA is TGTGTCAGCAGCCAAAGGCTAGCAGTCTGCGAACAGTACTTC.

Worth noting for this clonotype: At one end the junction does not follow the germline gene, possibly because of a read error. The V and J genes are TRBV20-1 and TRBJ2-7, with unresolved D. The CDR3 has 16 residues. Germline CDR1 is DFQATT and CDR2 is SNEGSKA (reference sequence). The CDR3 loop is CSASETRADNTYDQYF. CDR3 nucleotides: TGCAGTGCTTCCGAAACGAGAGCCGATAATACCTACGATCAGTACTTC.

Worth noting for this clonotype: The CDR3 carries no conserved terminal phenylalanine or tryptophan, so it likely arises from a read error. The chain employs TRBV11-1 and TRBJ2-3; D remains unclear. The CDR3 consists of 14 residues. Per germline, CDR1 SGHAT and CDR2 FQDESV (reference sequence). CDR3 coding DNA: TGTGCCTGCAGCTTAGACCCCGACACAGATACGCAGTATATT. It encodes CACSLDPDTDTQYI.